This entry describes one T cell receptor (beta chain). What it recognizes is unknown. This sample's TCRbeta library carried unique molecular identifier barcodes. TCRdb re-derived calls from the PCR reads in MiXCR, one entry per CDR3 protein. The sample includes 500,000 to 750,000 distinct CDR3 sequences, approximately 12% of them seen just once. CDR3 length: 17 residues. The V gene's germline CDR1 is SGHAT and CDR2 FQNNGV. J was trimmed by 5 bases and V by 0 bases; bases with no gene match: 4. The sample belongs to a study of T-cell reconstitution after alpha-beta-depleted transplantation in children. Findings and limits, study-wide: At one year after transplant, newly produced T cells mostly accounted for T-cell counts and diversity. Certain patients had high TCRbeta diversity at day 60, and it came from recipient T cells and thymic progenitors that survived. Alpha-beta T cells present about two months after transplant were reported to originate from several hundred expanded graft clones.

The chain is built from TRBV11-2 and TRBJ2-1, with TRBD2 identical over 13 bases. The sample was PBMCs, mostly from graft donor cells, taken 360 days after TCRalphabeta/CD19-depleted stem cell transplant. This TCR came from a male patient between 10 and 17 years old who had a stem cell transplant for acute myeloid leukemia, so the T cells may come from the graft donor. CDR3 loop: CASSLDSGLAGNNEQFF. The CDR3 DNA reads TGTGCCAGCAGCTTAGATTCGGGACTAGCGGGAAACAATGAGCAGTTCTTC. Based on the CDR3 plus reference TRBV11-2 and TRBJ2-1, the full variable domain is EAGVAQSPRYKIIEKRQSVAFWCNPISGHATLYWYQQILGQGPKLLIQFQNNGVVDDSQLPKDRFSAERLKGVDSTLKIQPAKLEDSAVYLCASSLDSGLAGNNEQFFGPGTRLTVL.